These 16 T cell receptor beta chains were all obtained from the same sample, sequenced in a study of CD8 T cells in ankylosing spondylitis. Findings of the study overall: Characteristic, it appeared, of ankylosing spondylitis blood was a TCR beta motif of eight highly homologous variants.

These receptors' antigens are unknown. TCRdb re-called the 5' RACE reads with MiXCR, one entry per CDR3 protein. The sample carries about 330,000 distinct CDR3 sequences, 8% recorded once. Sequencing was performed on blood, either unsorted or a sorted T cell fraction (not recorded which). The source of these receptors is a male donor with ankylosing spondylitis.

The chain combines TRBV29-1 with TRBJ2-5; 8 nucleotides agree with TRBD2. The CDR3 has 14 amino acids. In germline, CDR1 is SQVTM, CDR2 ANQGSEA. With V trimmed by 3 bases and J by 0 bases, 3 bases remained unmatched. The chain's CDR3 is CSVERGGNQETQYF. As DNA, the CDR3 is TGCAGCGTTGAGCGCGGGGGGAACCAAGAGACCCAGTACTTC.

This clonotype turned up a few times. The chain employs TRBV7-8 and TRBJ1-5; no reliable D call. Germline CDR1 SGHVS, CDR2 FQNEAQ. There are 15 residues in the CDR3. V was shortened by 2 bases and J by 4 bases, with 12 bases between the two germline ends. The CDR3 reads CASSLSVGYNQPQHF. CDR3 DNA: TGTGCCAGCAGCTTATCTGTGGGTTATAATCAGCCCCAGCATTTT.

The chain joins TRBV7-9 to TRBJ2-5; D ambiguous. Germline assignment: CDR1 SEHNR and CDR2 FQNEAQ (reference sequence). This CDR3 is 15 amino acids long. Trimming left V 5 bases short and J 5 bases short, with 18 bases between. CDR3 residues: CASSPFGGVLETQYF. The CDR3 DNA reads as TGTGCCAGCAGCCCCTTCGGTGGTGTTTTGGAGACCCAGTACTTC.

CDR3 residues: CASSLEIAVRSEQFF. In nucleotides, the CDR3 is TGTGCCAGCAGCTTGGAAATAGCGGTACGGAGTGAGCAGTTCTTC. The chain links TRBV5-6 to TRBJ2-1; tentatively, D is TRBD2 (6 bases). Per the germline V gene, CDR1 is SGHDT and CDR2 is YYEEEE. CDR3 length equals 15 residues. V lost 0 bases and J lost 9, with 16 bases in between.

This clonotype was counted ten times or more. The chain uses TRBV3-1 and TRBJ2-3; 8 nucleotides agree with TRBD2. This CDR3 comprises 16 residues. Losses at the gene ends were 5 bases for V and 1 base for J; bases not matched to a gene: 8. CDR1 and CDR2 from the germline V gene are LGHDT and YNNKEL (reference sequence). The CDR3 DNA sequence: TGTGCCAGCAGCACCGGACTAGCTGGGGGCACAGATACGCAGTATTTT. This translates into CASSTGLAGGTDTQYF.

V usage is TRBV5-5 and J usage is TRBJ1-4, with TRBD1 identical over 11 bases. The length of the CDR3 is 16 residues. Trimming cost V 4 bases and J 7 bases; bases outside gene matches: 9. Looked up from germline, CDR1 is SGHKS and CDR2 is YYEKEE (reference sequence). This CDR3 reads CASSPGTGGHGEKLFF. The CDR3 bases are TGTGCCAGCAGCCCAGGGACAGGGGGGCATGGTGAAAAACTGTTTTTT.

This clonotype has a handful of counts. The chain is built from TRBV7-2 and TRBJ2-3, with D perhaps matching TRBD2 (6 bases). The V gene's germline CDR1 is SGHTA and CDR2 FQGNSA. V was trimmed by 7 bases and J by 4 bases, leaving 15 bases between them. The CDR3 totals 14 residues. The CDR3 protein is CASTRAGGPDTQYF. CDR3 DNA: TGTGCCAGCACAAGAGCGGGTGGCCCAGATACGCAGTATTTT.

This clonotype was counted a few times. The CDR3 loop reads CASSVPGDRDHEQYF. The DNA of the CDR3 is TGTGCCAGCAGTGTTCCCGGGGACAGGGACCACGAGCAGTACTTC. This sequence joins TRBV25-1 and TRBJ2-7, with 9 bases identical to TRBD1. Losses at the gene ends were 4 bases for V and 5 bases for J; bases not matched to a gene: 9. The CDR3 spans 15 residues. The germline CDR1 and CDR2 sequences are MGHDK and SYGVNS.

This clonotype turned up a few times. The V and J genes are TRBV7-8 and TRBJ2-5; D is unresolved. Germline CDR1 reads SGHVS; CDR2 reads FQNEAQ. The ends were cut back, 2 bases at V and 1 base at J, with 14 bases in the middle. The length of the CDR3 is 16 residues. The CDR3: CASSLFSSSGQETQYF. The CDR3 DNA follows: TGTGCCAGCAGCTTATTTTCCAGCTCGGGCCAAGAGACCCAGTACTTC.

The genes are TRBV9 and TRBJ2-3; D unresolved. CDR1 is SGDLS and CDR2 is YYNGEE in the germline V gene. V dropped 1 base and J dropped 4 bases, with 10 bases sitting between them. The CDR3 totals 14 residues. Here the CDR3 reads CASSVYPSADTQYF. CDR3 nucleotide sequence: TGTGCCAGCAGCGTATATCCTTCGGCAGATACGCAGTATTTT.

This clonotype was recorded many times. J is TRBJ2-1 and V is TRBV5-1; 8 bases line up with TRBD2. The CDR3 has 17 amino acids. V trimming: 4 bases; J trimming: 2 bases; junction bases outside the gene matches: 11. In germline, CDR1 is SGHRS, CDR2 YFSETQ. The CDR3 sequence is CASSTRLRAGAYNEQFF. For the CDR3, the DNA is TGCGCCAGCAGCACCAGATTGAGAGCGGGAGCCTACAATGAGCAGTTCTTC.

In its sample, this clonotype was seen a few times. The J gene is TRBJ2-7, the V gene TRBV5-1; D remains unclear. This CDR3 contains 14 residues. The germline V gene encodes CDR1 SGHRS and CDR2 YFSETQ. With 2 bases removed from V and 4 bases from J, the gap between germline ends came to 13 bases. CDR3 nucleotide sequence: TGCGCCAGCAGCTTACCAGGACGGACGTACGAGCAGTACTTC. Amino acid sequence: CASSLPGRTYEQYF.

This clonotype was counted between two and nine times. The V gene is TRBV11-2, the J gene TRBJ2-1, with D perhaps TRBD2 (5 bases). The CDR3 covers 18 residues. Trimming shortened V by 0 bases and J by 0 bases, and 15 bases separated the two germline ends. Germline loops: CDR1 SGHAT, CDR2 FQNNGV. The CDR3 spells CASSLDSVPFSSYNEQFF. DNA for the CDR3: TGTGCCAGCAGCTTAGATAGCGTTCCCTTCAGCTCCTACAATGAGCAGTTCTTC.

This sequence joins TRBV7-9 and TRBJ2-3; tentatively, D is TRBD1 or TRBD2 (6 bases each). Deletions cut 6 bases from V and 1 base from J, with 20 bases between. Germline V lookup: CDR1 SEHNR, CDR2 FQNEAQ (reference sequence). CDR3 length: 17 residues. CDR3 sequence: CASSYLREGGGTDTQYF. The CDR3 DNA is TGTGCCAGCAGTTACCTTCGCGAGGGGGGAGGCACAGATACGCAGTATTTT.

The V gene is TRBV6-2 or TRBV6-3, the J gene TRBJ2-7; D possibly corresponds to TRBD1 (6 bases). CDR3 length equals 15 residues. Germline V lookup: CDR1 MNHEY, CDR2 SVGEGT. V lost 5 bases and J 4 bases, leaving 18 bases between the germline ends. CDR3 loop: CASSLEGRQEYEQYF. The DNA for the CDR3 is TGTGCCAGCAGTCTCGAGGGGAGACAGGAGTACGAGCAGTACTTC.

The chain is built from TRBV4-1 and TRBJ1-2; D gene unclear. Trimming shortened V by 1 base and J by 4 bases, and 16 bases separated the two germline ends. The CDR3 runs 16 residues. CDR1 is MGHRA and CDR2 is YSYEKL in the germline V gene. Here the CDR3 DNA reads TGCGCCAGCAGCCAAGCTCAAAGAGGGCTAGGCTATGGCTACACCTTC. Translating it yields CASSQAQRGLGYGYTF.